Below, one TCR beta chain is given with its context. Its antigen is as yet unknown. These data come from a study of identifying expanded T cells in peripheral blood. This table comes from immunoSEQ multiplex PCR, and its TCRdb copy is limited to in-frame clones, with some not included. The data hold about 53,000 clones, with around 81% observed a single time. During the collection period, no donor immune events like infections were recorded. The CDR3 is 14 amino acids. Findings and limits, study-wide: Technical replicates showed roughly 1.2 changed clones; two weeks 15 to 20; four weeks 19.

This chain joins TRBV21-1 and TRBJ1-1; TRBD1 is taken as the D call from the table, unchecked against the DNA. TRBV21-1 corresponds to a pseudogene. This clonotype was sampled from a person aged 18 to 70 in good health. Input material: blood. Here the CDR3 DNA reads TGTGCCAGCTACTTGACAGGTTTGAACACTGAAGCTTTCTTT. This gives the protein CASYLTGLNTEAFF.